This T cell receptor beta chain was sequenced for a study of CD8+ T cells in alopecia areata. Germline CDR1 reads SGHTA; CDR2 reads FQGNSA. CDR3 length equals 15 residues. The V and J ends lost 2 bases and 8 bases, in that order; junction bases with no gene match: 4. Extraction of RNA preceded its reverse transcription into cDNA, which served as the sequencing template. Sequencing was performed with immunoSEQ multiplex PCR; in TCRdb, only in-frame clones are kept and a portion is missing. Of 69,000 or so clones in the sample, under 75% were seen once. This TCR was sampled from a human donor with alopecia areata. The chain combines TRBV7-2 with TRBJ2-1; 12 nucleotides agree with TRBD2. Sequences were derived from CD8+ T cells sorted from blood, sampled at week 0. CDR3 DNA: TGTGCCAGCAGCTTACTAGCGGGAGGGGGCGATGAGCAGTTCTTC. Translation: CASSLLAGGGDEQFF.